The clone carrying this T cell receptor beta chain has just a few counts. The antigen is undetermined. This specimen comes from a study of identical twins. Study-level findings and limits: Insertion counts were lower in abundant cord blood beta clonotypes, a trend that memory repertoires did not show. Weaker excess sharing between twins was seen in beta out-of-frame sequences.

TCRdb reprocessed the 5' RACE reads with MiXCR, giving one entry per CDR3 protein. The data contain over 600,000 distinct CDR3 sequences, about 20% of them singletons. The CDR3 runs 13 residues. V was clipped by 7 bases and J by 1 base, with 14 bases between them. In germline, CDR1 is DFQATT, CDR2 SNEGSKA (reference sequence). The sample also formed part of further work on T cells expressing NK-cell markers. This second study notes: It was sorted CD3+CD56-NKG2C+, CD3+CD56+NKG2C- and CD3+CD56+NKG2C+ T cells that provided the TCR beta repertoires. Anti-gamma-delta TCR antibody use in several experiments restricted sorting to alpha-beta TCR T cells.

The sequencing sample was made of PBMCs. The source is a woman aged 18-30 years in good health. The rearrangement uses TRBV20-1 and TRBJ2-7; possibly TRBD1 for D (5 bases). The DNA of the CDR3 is TGCAGTGTACGACAGCCATGGTCCTACGAGCAGTACTTC. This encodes CSVRQPWSYEQYF.